This TCR beta chain was recorded in a study of blood T cell repertoires in COVID-19. Generated by immunoSEQ multiplex PCR, the TCRdb table keeps only in-frame clones and is missing some. The data show 90,000 to 100,000 clones, 85% seen once. With 4 bases removed from V and 3 bases from J, the gap between germline ends came to 14 bases. Germline-derived CDR1 and CDR2 are SNHLY and FYNNEI. This CDR3 region has 15 residues. The clonotype was recovered from a man at least 80 years old with acute or convalescent COVID-19. Sequenced material: peripheral blood. The chain joins TRBV2 to TRBJ2-3, with D possibly matching TRBD2 (5 bases). The CDR3 DNA reads as TGTGCCAGCAGTGTGGCTAGCTATGTGACAGATACGCAGTATTTT. This codes for CASSVASYVTDTQYF.